The 26 T cell receptor beta chains below all came from one sample that was sequenced in a study of shared clonotypes between healthy human individuals. Measured with immunoSEQ multiplex PCR; TCRdb has only the in-frame clones, and not every one. The sample holds about 1 million clones, approximately 80% seen once. The sequenced sample was memory CD4+ T cells from PBMCs. Subset defined: CD45RA-negative fraction. The receptors stem from a man younger than 35 in good health. Some clones in this sample may be carry-over from other donors' samples.

The V gene is TRBV5-8, the J gene TRBJ1-1; 7 positions match TRBD1. CDR3 size: 17 residues. J was trimmed by 0 bases and V by 2 bases; bases with no gene match: 10. CDR1 SGHTS and CDR2 YDEGEE come from the germline V gene. CDR3 residues: CASSLRQGGWVNTEAFF. CDR3 DNA: TGTGCCAGCAGCTTAAGACAGGGAGGTTGGGTGAACACTGAAGCTTTCTTT.

This chain uses TRBV10-2 with TRBJ1-5; no firm D call. Between the trimmed V and J ends, which lost 7 bases and 4 bases, there was a span of 14 bases. The CDR3 extends over 14 amino acids. Per the germline V gene, CDR1 is WSHSY and CDR2 is SAAADI. The CDR3 DNA reads as TGCGCCAGCACCCCCTCTGAACGGAATCAGCCCCAGCATTTT. This codes for CASTPSERNQPQHF.

This clone was seen just once. V usage is TRBV6-1 and J usage is TRBJ2-7; no definite D call. The CDR3 contains 14 residues. V lost 7 bases, J lost 2 bases, and 15 bases lay in between. Germline CDR1 and CDR2: MNHNS and SASEGT. The CDR3 region has the DNA TGTGCCAGCATGGTTGGGTCCCCTCCCTACGAGCAGTACTTC. Residues: CASMVGSPPYEQYF.

The CDR3 spells CAIRDRAVGANVLTF. DNA of the CDR3: TGTGCCATCCGGGACAGGGCGGTTGGGGCCAACGTCCTGACTTTC. The chain joins TRBV10-3 to TRBJ2-6; TRBD1 agrees at 9 bases. CDR3 length equals 15 residues. The V and J ends lost 8 bases and 3 bases, in that order; junction bases with no gene match: 5. Germline CDR1 reads ENHRY; CDR2 reads SYGVKD.

The chain uses TRBV2 and TRBJ2-5; D perhaps matches TRBD2 (7 bases). Trimming took off 6 bases at V and 5 bases at J, with 16 bases between the two ends. This CDR3 comprises 14 residues. Germline V gene lookup returns CDR1 SNHLY and CDR2 FYNNEI. The chain's CDR3 is CASRGGPSAETQYF. In DNA, the CDR3 is TGTGCCAGCAGGGGGGGGCCCTCGGCGGAGACCCAGTACTTC.

This chain joins TRBV29-1 and TRBJ2-3; 8 bases are shared with TRBD1. Per the germline V gene, CDR1 is SQVTM and CDR2 is ANQGSEA. CDR3 size: 13 residues. V lost 3 bases, J lost 4 bases, and 3 bases stayed unmatched. The CDR3 spells CSVDRGLSDTQYF. Here the CDR3 DNA reads TGCAGCGTTGACAGGGGGCTTTCAGATACGCAGTATTTT.

The chain couples TRBV29-1 to TRBJ2-7, with a tentative D call TRBD1 (5 bases). Germline V gene sequence: CDR1 SQVTM, CDR2 ANQGSEA. With 5 bases removed from V and 3 bases from J, the gap between germline ends came to 11 bases. The CDR3 runs 12 residues. The CDR3 sequence is CSVLDSIYEQYF. The CDR3 nucleotides are TGCAGCGTTCTAGACAGCATCTACGAGCAGTACTTC.

This chain links TRBV27 with TRBJ2-2; 9 bases are a match to TRBD1. The length of the CDR3 is 16 residues. CDR1 and CDR2 from the germline V gene are MNHEY and SMNVEV (reference sequence). J lost 6 bases, V lost 7 bases, and 12 bases had no gene match. CDR3: CASTTKRDRVSGELFF. CDR3 DNA: TGTGCCAGCACTACTAAGAGGGACAGGGTTTCCGGGGAGCTGTTTTTT.

The chain couples TRBV28 to TRBJ1-1, with 8 bases that match TRBD1. The germline V gene encodes CDR1 MDHEN and CDR2 SYDVKM. There are 15 residues in the CDR3. After removal of 4 bases from V and 1 base from J, the junction contained 5 bases not matched to a gene. The CDR3 region is CASSWGTGRNTEAFF. CDR3 in DNA: TGTGCCAGCAGTTGGGGGACAGGAAGGAACACTGAAGCTTTCTTT. The full variable domain, rest sourced from reference TRBV28 and TRBJ1-1, is DVKVTQSSRYLVKRTGEKVFLECVQDMDHENMFWYRQDPGLGLRLIYFSYDVKMKEKGDIPEGYSVSREKKERFSLILESASTNQTSMYLCASSWGTGRNTEAFFGQGTRLTVV.

The rearrangement joins TRBV30 to TRBJ2-7; 7 bases match TRBD1. The CDR3 extends over 16 amino acids. The germline V gene has CDR1 GTSNPN and CDR2 SVGIG (reference sequence). V shed 0 bases, J shed 4 bases, and the junction held 12 bases outside the gene matches. The CDR3 sequence: CAWSVPNPGQKYEQYF. In DNA form, the CDR3 reads TGTGCCTGGAGTGTACCAAATCCGGGACAGAAATACGAGCAGTACTTC.

The gene calls are TRBV25-1 and TRBJ2-2, with 10 bases that match TRBD1. The CDR3 totals 15 residues. V lost 6 bases and J lost 4; bases outside the gene matches: 5. CDR1 and CDR2 (germline): MGHDK, SYGVNS. Written as DNA, the CDR3 is TGTGCCAGCAGGGCCGGGACAGGGGTCACCGGGGAGCTGTTTTTT. Translating it yields CASRAGTGVTGELFF.

The rearrangement uses TRBV6-5 and TRBJ1-2; TRBD1 matches 8 bases. Germline V gene sequence: CDR1 MNHEY, CDR2 SVGAGI. With V trimmed by 7 bases and J by 7 bases, 14 bases remained unmatched. This CDR3 comprises 15 residues. CDR3 amino acids: CASTLRQGAYLGYTF. The CDR3 DNA is TGTGCCAGCACCCTTAGGCAGGGGGCTTATCTTGGCTACACCTTC.

The V call is TRBV5-1, the J call TRBJ1-2; D not resolved. The CDR3 contains 15 residues. Trimming removed 5 bases at V and 0 bases at J, with 14 bases between. The V gene's germline CDR1 is SGHRS and CDR2 YFSETQ. This CDR3 is CASRYGGDTNYGYTF. DNA of the CDR3: TGCGCCAGCAGGTATGGAGGAGATACTAACTATGGCTACACCTTC.

This CDR3 is CASRQSHHLADTQYF. The CDR3 DNA follows: TGTGCCAGCAGGCAGAGCCATCACTTGGCAGATACGCAGTATTTT. The V gene is TRBV14, the J gene TRBJ2-3; D not certain. This CDR3 region has 15 residues. Germline assignment: CDR1 SGHDN and CDR2 FVKESK. The V gene lost 6 bases and the J gene lost 4 bases, with 17 bases spanning the gap.

V and J are TRBV6-6 and TRBJ2-7, with a tentative D call TRBD2 (6 bases). V lost 6 bases and J 4 bases, leaving 16 bases between the germline ends. The CDR3 is 14 residues long. Germline CDR1 is MNHNY and CDR2 is SVGAGI (reference sequence). CDR3 in DNA: TGTGCCAGCAGGCCCCCGGGGACTCTTTACGAGCAGTACTTC. Protein sequence: CASRPPGTLYEQYF.

The rearrangement joins TRBV7-9 to TRBJ2-7, with 9 bases identical to TRBD2. V gave up 5 bases and J gave up 4 bases; unmatched junction bases: 6. The CDR3 is 14 amino acids. CDR1 and CDR2 from the germline V gene are SEHNR and FQNEAQ (reference sequence). CDR3 sequence reads: CASSPTSGKYEQYF. CDR3 nucleotides: TGTGCCAGCAGCCCGACTAGCGGAAAATACGAGCAGTACTTC.

This clone has only one observation. The chain carries TRBV5-4 and TRBJ2-5, with TRBD1 matching over 9 bases. This CDR3 is 14 amino acids long. Looked up from germline, CDR1 is SGHNT and CDR2 is YYREEE (reference sequence). V shed 4 bases and J 4 bases; nucleotides not matched to a gene: 5. As DNA, the CDR3 is TGTGCCAGCAGCGGGTCGGACAGGGGAGAGACCCAGTACTTC. Protein: CASSGSDRGETQYF.

The chain employs TRBV18 and TRBJ2-5, with 7 nucleotides matching TRBD1. Trimming cost V 1 base and J 5 bases; bases outside gene matches: 1. The CDR3 contains 13 residues. Germline V gene sequence: CDR1 KGHSH, CDR2 LQKENI. The CDR3 bases are TGTGCCAGCTCACCACGACAGGGCGAGACCCAGTACTTC. Protein: CASSPRQGETQYF.

The chain links TRBV28 to TRBJ1-5; TRBD1 matches at 7 bases. V dropped 4 bases and J dropped 2; count of bases not matched to a gene: 8. CDR3 length equals 16 residues. Germline CDR1 is MDHEN and CDR2 is SYDVKM. CDR3 loop: CASSSLDRDGNQPQHF. For the CDR3, the DNA is TGTGCCAGCAGTTCCCTAGACAGGGACGGCAATCAGCCCCAGCATTTT.

The chain uses TRBV7-8 and TRBJ2-5, with D unresolved. The CDR3 extends over 16 amino acids. Germline-derived CDR1 and CDR2 are SGHVS and FQNEAQ. V was pared by 5 bases and J by 8 bases, with 24 bases between. The DNA for the CDR3 is TGTGCCAGCAGCCTTATAGTTGGACGGACGGTGAGAACCCAGTACTTC. Translating it yields CASSLIVGRTVRTQYF.

CDR3 nucleotide sequence: TGCGCCAGCAGCTACCAAGCGGGAGGAATGGACAATGAGCAGTTCTTC. Amino acid sequence: CASSYQAGGMDNEQFF. The V and J genes are TRBV5-1 and TRBJ2-1; 9 nucleotides align to TRBD2. This CDR3 spans 16 amino acids. Looked up from germline, CDR1 is SGHRS and CDR2 is YFSETQ. J lost 5 bases, V lost 3 bases, and 9 bases had no gene match.

This sequence joins TRBV28 and TRBJ1-3; the D is unclear. CDR1 and CDR2 (germline): MDHEN, SYDVKM. This CDR3 has 14 residues. V dropped 5 bases and J dropped 8 bases, with 16 bases sitting between them. The CDR3 region has the DNA TGTGCCAGCAGTCTCAATCCCAAATCAGACACCATATATTTT. Translated, it gives CASSLNPKSDTIYF.

This clone was recorded a few times. This chain uses TRBV7-3 with TRBJ2-1; TRBD1 aligns across 12 bases. This CDR3 spans 16 amino acids. Germline loops: CDR1 SGHTA, CDR2 FQGTGA. V gave up 5 bases and J gave up 9 bases; unmatched junction bases: 11. CDR3 protein: CASSKNSGTGGGEQFF. In DNA form, the CDR3 reads TGTGCCAGCAGCAAAAATTCCGGGACAGGGGGCGGTGAGCAGTTCTTC. The full variable domain, completed using reference TRBV7-3 and TRBJ2-1, is GAGVSQTPSNKVTEKGKYVELRCDPISGHTALYWYRQSLGQGPEFLIYFQGTGAADDSGLPNDRFFAVRPEGSVSTLKIQRTERGDSAVYLCASSKNSGTGGGEQFFGPGTRLTVL.

Worth noting for this clone: This CDR3 is also generated by other DNA sequences in the sample. In DNA, the CDR3 is TGTGCCAGCTCACCAAGACAGGGAAGCACAGATACGCAGTATTTT. Amino acids: CASSPRQGSTDTQYF. This chain connects TRBV18 to TRBJ2-3; 7 nucleotides agree with TRBD1. There are 15 residues in the CDR3. Germline loops: CDR1 KGHSH, CDR2 LQKENI. V was pared by 2 bases and J by 0 bases, with 2 bases of the junction left unmatched.

The V call is TRBV5-4, the J call TRBJ2-2, with D perhaps TRBD2 (6 bases). Germline V gene data show CDR1 as SGHNT and CDR2 as YYREEE (reference sequence). Between the trimmed V and J ends, which lost 5 bases and 6 bases, there was a span of 14 bases. There are 14 residues in the CDR3. CDR3 loop: CASSPGGSAGELFF. DNA for the CDR3: TGTGCCAGCAGTCCCGGAGGGTCGGCCGGGGAGCTGTTTTTT.

This clone was observed once. V is TRBV19 and J is TRBJ2-3, with 7 bases matching TRBD1. With 7 bases clipped from V and 5 bases from J, the junction kept 6 bases outside the gene matches. Germline V gene lookup returns CDR1 LNHDA and CDR2 SQIVND (reference sequence). CDR3 length: 13 amino acids. The DNA of the CDR3 is TGTGCCAGTATCCTAACAGGGGAAGATACGCAGTATTTT. Encoded protein: CASILTGEDTQYF.